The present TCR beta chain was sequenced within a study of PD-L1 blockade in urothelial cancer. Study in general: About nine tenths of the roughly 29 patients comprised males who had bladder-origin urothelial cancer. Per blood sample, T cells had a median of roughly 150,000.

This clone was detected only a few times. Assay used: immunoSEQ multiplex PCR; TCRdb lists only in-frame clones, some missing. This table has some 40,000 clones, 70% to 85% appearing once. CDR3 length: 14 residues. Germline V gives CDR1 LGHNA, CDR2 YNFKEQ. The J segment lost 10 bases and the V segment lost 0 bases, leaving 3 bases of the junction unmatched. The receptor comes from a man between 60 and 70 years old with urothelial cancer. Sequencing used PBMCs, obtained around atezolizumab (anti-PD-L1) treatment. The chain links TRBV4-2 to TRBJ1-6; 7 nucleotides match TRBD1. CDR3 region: CASSQDRGRSPLHF. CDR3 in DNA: TGTGCCAGCAGCCAAGATAGGGGGCGATCACCCCTCCACTTT.